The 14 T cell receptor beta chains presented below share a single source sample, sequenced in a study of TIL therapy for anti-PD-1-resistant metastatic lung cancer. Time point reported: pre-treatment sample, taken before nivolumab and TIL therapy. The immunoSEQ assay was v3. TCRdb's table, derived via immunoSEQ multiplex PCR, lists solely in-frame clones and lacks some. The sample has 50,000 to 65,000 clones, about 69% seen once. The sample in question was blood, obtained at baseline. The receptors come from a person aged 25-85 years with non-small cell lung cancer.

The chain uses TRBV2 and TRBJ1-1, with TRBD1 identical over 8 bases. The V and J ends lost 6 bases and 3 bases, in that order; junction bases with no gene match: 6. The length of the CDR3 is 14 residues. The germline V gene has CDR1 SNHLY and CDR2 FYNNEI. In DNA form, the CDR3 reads TGTGCCAGCAGAACTGACAGGGGCCACACTGAAGCTTTCTTT. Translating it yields CASRTDRGHTEAFF.

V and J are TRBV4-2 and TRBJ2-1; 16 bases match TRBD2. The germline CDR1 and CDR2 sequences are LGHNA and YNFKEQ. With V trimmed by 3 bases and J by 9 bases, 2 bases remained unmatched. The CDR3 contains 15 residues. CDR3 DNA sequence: TGTGCCAGCAGCCAGGGACTAGCGGGGGGGCCTGAGCAGTTCTTC. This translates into CASSQGLAGGPEQFF.

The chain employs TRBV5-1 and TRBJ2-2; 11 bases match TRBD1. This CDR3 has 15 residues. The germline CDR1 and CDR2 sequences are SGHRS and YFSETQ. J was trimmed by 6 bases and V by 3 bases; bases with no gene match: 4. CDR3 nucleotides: TGCGCCAGCAGCTCCGGGACAGGGGGAGCCGGGGAGCTGTTTTTT. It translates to CASSSGTGGAGELFF.

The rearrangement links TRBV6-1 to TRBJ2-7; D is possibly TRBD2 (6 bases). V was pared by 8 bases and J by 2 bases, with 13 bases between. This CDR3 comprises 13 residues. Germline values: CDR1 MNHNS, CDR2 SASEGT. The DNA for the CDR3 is TGTGCCAGCTCCCGGGACTGGGCCTACGAGCAGTACTTC. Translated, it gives CASSRDWAYEQYF.

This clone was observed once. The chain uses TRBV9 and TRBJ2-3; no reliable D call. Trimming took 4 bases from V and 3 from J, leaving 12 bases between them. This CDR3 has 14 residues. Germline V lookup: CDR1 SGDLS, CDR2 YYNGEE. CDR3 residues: CASSPGSWTDTQYF. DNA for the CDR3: TGTGCCAGCAGCCCCGGTAGCTGGACAGATACGCAGTATTTT.

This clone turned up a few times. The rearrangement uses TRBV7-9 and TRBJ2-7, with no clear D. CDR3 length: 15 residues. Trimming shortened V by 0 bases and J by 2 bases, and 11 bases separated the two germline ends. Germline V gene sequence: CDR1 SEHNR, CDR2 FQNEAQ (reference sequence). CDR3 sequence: CASSLADGQAYEQYF. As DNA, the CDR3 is TGTGCCAGCAGCTTAGCAGACGGCCAGGCCTACGAGCAGTACTTC.

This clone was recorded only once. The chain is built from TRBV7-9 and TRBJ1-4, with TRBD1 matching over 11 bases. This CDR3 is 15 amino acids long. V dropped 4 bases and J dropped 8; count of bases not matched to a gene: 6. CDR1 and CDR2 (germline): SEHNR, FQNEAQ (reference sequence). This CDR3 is CASSSDRGRGEKLFF. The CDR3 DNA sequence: TGTGCCAGCAGCTCGGACAGGGGGCGTGGAGAAAAACTGTTTTTT.

The CDR3 is CASTGSGNTIYF. In DNA, the CDR3 is TGTGCCAGTACAGGCTCTGGAAACACCATATATTTT. V usage is TRBV19 and J usage is TRBJ1-3; D unclear. The V gene's germline CDR1 is LNHDA and CDR2 SQIVND (reference sequence). This CDR3 is 12 amino acids long. V dropped 7 bases and J dropped 0 bases, with 4 bases sitting between them.

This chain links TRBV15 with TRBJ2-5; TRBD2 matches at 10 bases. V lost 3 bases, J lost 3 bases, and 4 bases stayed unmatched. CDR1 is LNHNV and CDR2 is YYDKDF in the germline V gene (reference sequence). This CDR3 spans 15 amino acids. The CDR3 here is CATSRGTSEEETQYF. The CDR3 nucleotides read TGTGCCACCAGCAGGGGGACTAGCGAAGAAGAGACCCAGTACTTC. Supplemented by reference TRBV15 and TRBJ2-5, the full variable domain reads DAMVIQNPRYQVTQFGKPVTLSCSQTLNHNVMYWYQQKSSQAPKLLFHYYDKDFNNEADTPDNFQSRRPNTSFCFLDIRSPGLGDTAMYLCATSRGTSEEETQYFGPGTRLLVL.

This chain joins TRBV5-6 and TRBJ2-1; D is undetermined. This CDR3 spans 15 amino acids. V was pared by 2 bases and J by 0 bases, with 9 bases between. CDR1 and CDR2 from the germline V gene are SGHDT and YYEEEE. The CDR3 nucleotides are TGTGCCAGCAGCTTCCAGGCTAGCTCCTACAATGAGCAGTTCTTC. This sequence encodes CASSFQASSYNEQFF.

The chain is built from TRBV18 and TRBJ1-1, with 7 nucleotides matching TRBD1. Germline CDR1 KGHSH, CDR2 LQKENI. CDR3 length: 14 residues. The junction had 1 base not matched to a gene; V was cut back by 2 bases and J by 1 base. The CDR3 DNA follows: TGTGCCAGCTCACCAACAGGGGCGAACACTGAAGCTTTCTTT. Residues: CASSPTGANTEAFF.

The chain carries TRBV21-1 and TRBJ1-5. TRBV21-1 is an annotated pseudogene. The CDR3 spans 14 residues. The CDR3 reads CASSKGVSNQPQHF. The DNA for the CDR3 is TGTGCCAGCAGCAAAGGAGTCAGCAATCAGCCCCAGCATTTT.

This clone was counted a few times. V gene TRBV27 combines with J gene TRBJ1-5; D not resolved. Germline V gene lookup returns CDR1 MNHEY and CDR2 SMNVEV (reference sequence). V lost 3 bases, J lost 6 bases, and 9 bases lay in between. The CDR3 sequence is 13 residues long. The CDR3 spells CASSLTFLQPQHF. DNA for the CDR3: TGTGCCAGCAGTTTGACATTCCTTCAGCCCCAGCATTTT.

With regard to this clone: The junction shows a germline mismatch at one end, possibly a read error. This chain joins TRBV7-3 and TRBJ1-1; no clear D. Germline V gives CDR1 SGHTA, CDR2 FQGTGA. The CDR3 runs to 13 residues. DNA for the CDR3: TGTGCCAGCAGCTTAATCCAGAACGCTGAAGCTTTCTTT. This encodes CASSLIQNAEAFF.